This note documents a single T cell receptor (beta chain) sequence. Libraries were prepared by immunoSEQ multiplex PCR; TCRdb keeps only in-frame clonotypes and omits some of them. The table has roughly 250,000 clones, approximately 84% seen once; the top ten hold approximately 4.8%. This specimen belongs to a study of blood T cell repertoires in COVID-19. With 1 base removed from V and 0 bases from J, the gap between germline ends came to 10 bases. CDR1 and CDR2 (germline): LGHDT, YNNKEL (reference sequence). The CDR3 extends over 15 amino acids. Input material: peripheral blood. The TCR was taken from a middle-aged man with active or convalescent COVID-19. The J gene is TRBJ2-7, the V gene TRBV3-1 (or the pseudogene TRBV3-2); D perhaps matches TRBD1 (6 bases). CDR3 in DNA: TGTGCCAGCAGCCAAGTTGACAGGAGCTCCTACGAGCAGTACTTC. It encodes CASSQVDRSSYEQYF.